The 21 T cell receptor beta chains below all came from one sample that was sequenced in a study of blood T cell repertoires in COVID-19. Produced via immunoSEQ multiplex PCR; TCRdb's table is partial and in-frame only. The table records roughly 57,000 clones, approximately 92% of them present only once. Sequencing was carried out using peripheral blood. These receptors were taken from a man older than 75 with acute or convalescent COVID-19.

The count of this clone is one. V gene TRBV6-5 combines with J gene TRBJ1-2; D might be TRBD1 (5 bases). Trimming cost V 2 bases and J 6 bases, with 10 bases left between them. This CDR3 is built from 13 residues. CDR1 and CDR2 (germline): MNHEY, SVGAGI. In DNA, the CDR3 is TGTGCCAGCAGTTACCGGGGGATGGATGGCTACACCTTC. Protein sequence: CASSYRGMDGYTF.

This rearrangement joins TRBV3-1 (or the pseudogene TRBV3-2) to TRBJ1-2; D unresolved. The germline gives CDR1 LGHDT, CDR2 YNNKEL (reference sequence). CDR3 length: 12 amino acids. Deletions cut 1 base from V and 7 bases from J, with 7 bases between. The CDR3, as DNA: TGTGCCAGCAGCCAAGTCTCGGGTGGCTACACCTTC. This gives the protein CASSQVSGGYTF.

The chain recombines TRBV23-1 with TRBJ2-7; D unclear. TRBV23-1 is designated an ORF whose function remains uncertain. This CDR3 region has 12 residues. CDR3 in DNA: TGCGCGCAGGCCCTACCTTCCTACGAGCAGTACTTC. Translation: CAQALPSYEQYF.

V gene TRBV3-1 (or the pseudogene TRBV3-2) combines with J gene TRBJ1-2, with 8 bases lining up with TRBD1. The CDR3 runs to 15 residues. Per germline, CDR1 LGHDT and CDR2 YNNKEL (reference sequence). V shed 2 bases and J 2 bases; nucleotides not matched to a gene: 4. Here the CDR3 reads CASSQLTGVNYGYTF. The DNA for the CDR3 is TGTGCCAGCAGCCAACTGACAGGGGTCAACTATGGCTACACCTTC.

The V gene is TRBV28, the J gene TRBJ2-3; D is unresolved. The CDR3 contains 15 residues. Germline CDR1 reads MDHEN; CDR2 reads SYDVKM. Trimming removed 5 bases at V and 3 bases at J, with 15 bases between. For the CDR3, the DNA is TGTGCCAGCAGTCGATCCCGGCCAGGAACAGATACGCAGTATTTT. This encodes CASSRSRPGTDTQYF.

The CDR3 bases are TGTGCCAGCTCACCAAGGGGTGGGGTAGGTAATGAGCAGTTCTTC. Its protein is CASSPRGGVGNEQFF. The V gene is TRBV18, the J gene TRBJ2-1; a possible D gene is TRBD1 (5 bases). This CDR3 comprises 15 residues. V dropped 2 bases and J dropped 7 bases, with 15 bases sitting between them. The V gene's germline CDR1 is KGHSH and CDR2 LQKENI. Complete variable domain (other parts from reference TRBV18 and TRBJ2-1): NAGVMQNPRHLVRRRGQEARLRCSPMKGHSHVYWYRQLPEEGLKFMVYLQKENIIDESGMPKERFSAEFPKEGPSILRIQQVVRGDSAAYFCASSPRGGVGNEQFFGPGTRLTVL.

The gene calls are TRBV19 and TRBJ2-3; D is possibly TRBD2 (6 bases). CDR1 LNHDA and CDR2 SQIVND come from the germline V gene (reference sequence). The CDR3 covers 15 residues. Trimming left V 6 bases short and J 0 bases short, with 13 bases between. The CDR3 DNA reads as TGTGCCAGTAGCGTGATGGGGACTAGCACAGATACGCAGTATTTT. Its translation is CASSVMGTSTDTQYF.

The sample holds one count of this clone. The chain couples TRBV29-1 to TRBJ2-7, with D tentatively TRBD1 (5 bases). V was cut by 8 bases and J by 6 bases, with 26 bases left in between. CDR1 SQVTM and CDR2 ANQGSEA come from the germline V gene. This CDR3 is 15 amino acids long. This CDR3 reads CSYSVASRELGEQYF. The CDR3 DNA is TGCAGCTATTCCGTTGCTTCCAGGGAATTGGGCGAGCAGTACTTC.

The gene calls are TRBV5-1 and TRBJ2-6; D gene uncertain. The CDR3 runs to 15 residues. V shed 7 bases and J shed 2 bases, with 13 bases lying between them. Germline V lookup: CDR1 SGHRS, CDR2 YFSETQ. In DNA, the CDR3 is TGCGCCAGCGCTCACGATGGAGCTGGGGCCAACGTCCTGACTTTC. Its protein product is CASAHDGAGANVLTF.

J is TRBJ1-1 and V is TRBV2; the D is unclear. CDR1 and CDR2 from the germline V gene are SNHLY and FYNNEI. The CDR3 is 15 amino acids. V was cut by 3 bases and J by 2 bases, with 13 bases left in between. In DNA form, the CDR3 reads TGTGCCAGCAGTGAGATCCCGACACTCAACACTGAAGCTTTCTTT. It yields the protein CASSEIPTLNTEAFF. The variable domain in full, with the rest retrieved from reference TRBV2 and TRBJ1-1, is EPEVTQTPSHQVTQMGQEVILRCVPISNHLYFYWYRQILGQKVEFLVSFYNNEISEKSEIFDDQFSVERPDGSNFTLKIRSTKLEDSAMYFCASSEIPTLNTEAFFGQGTRLTVV.

V and J are TRBV29-1 and TRBJ2-6; D gene unclear. Per germline, CDR1 SQVTM and CDR2 ANQGSEA. The length of the CDR3 is 14 residues. Trimming removed 3 bases from V and 0 bases from J, with 6 bases in between. The CDR3 nucleotides read TGCAGCGTTGATGAGAGCTCTGGGGCCAACGTCCTGACTTTC. It encodes CSVDESSGANVLTF.

The V call is TRBV18, the J call TRBJ2-2; a possible D gene is TRBD1 (5 bases). Trimming pared 3 bases from V and 8 bases from J, leaving 22 bases between. CDR1 is KGHSH and CDR2 is LQKENI in the germline V gene. The CDR3 sequence is 17 residues long. The CDR3 reads CASSPLGPPFLRGELFF. Written as DNA, the CDR3 is TGTGCCAGCTCACCGCTGGGGCCTCCCTTTCTTAGGGGGGAGCTGTTTTTT.

The rearrangement links TRBV19 to TRBJ2-7; 8 bases align to TRBD1. The CDR3 totals 13 residues. Germline loops: CDR1 LNHDA, CDR2 SQIVND (reference sequence). V shed 7 bases, J shed 4 bases, and the junction held 6 bases outside the gene matches. The CDR3 DNA is TGTGCCAGTATGGGCACAGGGGGGTACGAGCAGTACTTC. Translated: CASMGTGGYEQYF.

This clone appeared a single time. The chain has TRBV15 and TRBJ2-3; D is undetermined. The CDR3 is made up of 14 amino acids. Deletions cut 0 bases from V and 1 base from J, with 5 bases between. Germline CDR1 reads LNHNV; CDR2 reads YYDKDF (reference sequence). The CDR3 nucleotides read TGTGCCACCAGCAGAGATCCCGGCACAGATACGCAGTATTTT. As protein: CATSRDPGTDTQYF.

A few counts support this clone. The chain is built from TRBV6-6 and TRBJ2-1; 10 bases match TRBD2. This CDR3 is built from 13 residues. Germline lookup yields CDR1 MNHNY and CDR2 SVGAGI (reference sequence). Trimming cost V 5 bases and J 7 bases; bases outside gene matches: 2. CDR3 in amino acids: CASSNSGGNEQFF. CDR3 nucleotide sequence: TGTGCCAGCAGTAATAGCGGGGGGAATGAGCAGTTCTTC.

This chain links TRBV7-9 with TRBJ1-1; 9 nucleotides match TRBD1. This CDR3 region has 15 residues. J lost 1 base, V lost 5 bases, and 5 bases had no gene match. Germline V gene sequence: CDR1 SEHNR, CDR2 FQNEAQ (reference sequence). The CDR3 DNA reads TGTGCCAGCAGCCCGGACAGGGGTGGGAACACTGAAGCTTTCTTT. It codes for CASSPDRGGNTEAFF.

The chain uses TRBV7-9 and TRBJ2-3, with D tentatively TRBD2 (6 bases). Trimming removed 2 bases at V and 1 base at J, with 10 bases between. Germline V CDR1 and CDR2: SEHNR, FQNEAQ (reference sequence). The CDR3 is made up of 15 amino acids. This CDR3 is CASSLSGVGTDTQYF. In DNA, the CDR3 is TGTGCCAGCAGCTTATCGGGGGTAGGCACAGATACGCAGTATTTT.

This rearrangement joins TRBV5-4 to TRBJ2-5; 12 bases align to TRBD2. After removal of 4 bases from V and 5 bases from J, the junction contained 12 bases not matched to a gene. Germline values: CDR1 SGHNT, CDR2 YYREEE (reference sequence). This CDR3 has 17 amino acids. The CDR3 bases are TGTGCCAGCAGCCCTACCCAGACTAGCGGGGGACGGGAGACCCAGTACTTC. It is translated as CASSPTQTSGGRETQYF.

J is TRBJ1-4 and V is TRBV14; 7 bases are shared with TRBD1. Germline lookup yields CDR1 SGHDN and CDR2 FVKESK. After removal of 3 bases from V and 4 bases from J, the junction contained 11 bases not matched to a gene. This CDR3 contains 17 residues. The CDR3 protein is CASSHGEQGTYNEKLFF. The DNA of the CDR3 is TGTGCCAGCAGCCACGGGGAACAGGGGACCTATAATGAAAAACTGTTTTTT.

The chain employs TRBV6-1 and TRBJ1-5; weak D call: TRBD1 (5 bases). V was pared by 3 bases and J by 6 bases, with 12 bases between. This CDR3 has 14 amino acids. Per the germline V gene, CDR1 is MNHNS and CDR2 is SASEGT. The CDR3 nucleotides are TGTGCCAGCAGTGAGGCAGGGTCAGCTCAGCCCCAGCATTTT. This translates into CASSEAGSAQPQHF.

In the case of this clone: Distinct nucleotide sequences in the sample also encode this CDR3. The chain uses TRBV10-3 and TRBJ2-3, with TRBD2 identical over 13 bases. The CDR3 loop spans 22 amino acids. Germline V gene sequence: CDR1 ENHRY, CDR2 SYGVKD. Trimming removed 5 bases from V and 1 base from J; junction bases left unmatched: 21. This chain's CDR3 is CAISKAGTSGGALGGGTDTQYF. The CDR3 DNA reads TGTGCCATCAGTAAGGCCGGAACTAGCGGGGGGGCCCTCGGTGGTGGCACAGATACGCAGTATTTT.